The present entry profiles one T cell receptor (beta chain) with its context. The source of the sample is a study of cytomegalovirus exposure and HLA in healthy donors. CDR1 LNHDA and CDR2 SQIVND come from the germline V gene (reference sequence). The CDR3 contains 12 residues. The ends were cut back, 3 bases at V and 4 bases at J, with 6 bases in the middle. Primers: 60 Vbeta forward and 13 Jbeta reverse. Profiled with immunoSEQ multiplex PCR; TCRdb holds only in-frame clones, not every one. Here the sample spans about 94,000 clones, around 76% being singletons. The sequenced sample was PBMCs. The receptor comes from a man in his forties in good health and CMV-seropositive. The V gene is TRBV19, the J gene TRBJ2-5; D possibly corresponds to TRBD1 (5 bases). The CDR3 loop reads CASSIQGETQYF. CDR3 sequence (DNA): TGTGCCAGTAGTATTCAGGGAGAGACCCAGTACTTC. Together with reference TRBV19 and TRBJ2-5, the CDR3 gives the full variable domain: DGGITQSPKYLFRKEGQNVTLSCEQNLNHDAMYWYRQDPGQGLRLIYYSQIVNDFQKGDIAEGYSVSREKKESFPLTVTSAQKNPTAFYLCASSIQGETQYFGPGTRLLVL.